One sample yielded the 6 T cell receptor beta chains listed below, sequenced in a study of OX40 agonist ivuxolimab in advanced cancers. TCRdb's copy holds only in-frame clones and misses some; the assay was immunoSEQ multiplex PCR. In the table there are fewer than 55,000 clones, around four fifths of which are singletons. This material consisted of CD4+ or CD8+ T cells sorted from blood, taken in a trial of the OX40 agonist ivuxolimab. These receptors originate from an adult with an advanced solid tumor such as melanoma, head and neck, liver or kidney cancer.

The chain recombines TRBV6-1 with TRBJ2-3; the D call may be TRBD1 or TRBD2 (6 bases each). In germline, CDR1 is MNHNS, CDR2 SASEGT. V lost 0 bases and J 6 bases, leaving 16 bases between the germline ends. The CDR3 is 16 amino acids. The CDR3 nucleotides read TGTGCCAGCAGTGAAGCGCTAGGGCTAGGGGGGGATACGCAGTATTTT. Translating it yields CASSEALGLGGDTQYF.

This chain links TRBV7-8 with TRBJ1-5; D gene uncertain. This CDR3 contains 15 residues. CDR1 and CDR2 from the germline V gene are SGHVS and FQNEAQ. V was trimmed by 0 bases and J by 3 bases, leaving 9 bases between them. The CDR3 bases are TGTGCCAGCAGCTTAGCGGGGATTCCCAATCAGCCCCAGCATTTT. Translation: CASSLAGIPNQPQHF.

This chain links TRBV19 with TRBJ2-1; D possibly corresponds to TRBD2 (6 bases). The CDR3 contains 16 residues. The germline V gene has CDR1 LNHDA and CDR2 SQIVND (reference sequence). The V end was cut by 1 base, the J end by 5 bases, with 15 bases between. The CDR3 loop reads CASSIAGLARNNEQFF. DNA of the CDR3: TGTGCCAGTAGTATAGCGGGGCTAGCGCGAAACAATGAGCAGTTCTTC.

The CDR3 protein is CASSYLTGAGGTEAFF. The CDR3 nucleotides are TGTGCCAGCAGTTACTTGACAGGGGCTGGGGGCACTGAAGCTTTCTTT. The chain links TRBV6-5 to TRBJ1-1; 8 positions agree with TRBD1. This CDR3 comprises 16 residues. Germline lookup yields CDR1 MNHEY and CDR2 SVGAGI. V was clipped by 1 base and J by 4 bases; unmatched bases: 8.

This chain connects TRBV6-6 to TRBJ2-7; 7 positions match TRBD1. Germline values: CDR1 MNHNY, CDR2 SVGAGI (reference sequence). The CDR3 has 15 amino acids. The V segment lost 6 bases and the J segment 2 bases; nucleotides outside the gene matches: 10. CDR3 amino acids: CASSLGTAPTYEQYF. The CDR3 DNA reads as TGTGCCAGCAGCCTTGGGACAGCCCCTACCTACGAGCAGTACTTC.

The CDR3: CATQTEFSTDTQYF. For the CDR3, the DNA is TGTGCCACCCAGACCGAATTCAGCACAGATACGCAGTATTTT. The chain couples TRBV2 to TRBJ2-3; D remains ambiguous. With 10 bases removed from V and 0 bases from J, the gap between germline ends came to 14 bases. The CDR3 consists of 14 residues. Germline lookup yields CDR1 SNHLY and CDR2 FYNNEI.